The T cell receptor beta chain described here comes from a study of cytomegalovirus exposure and HLA in healthy donors. Overall study: Genetic ancestry analysis placed about 84% of the roughly 400 donors that were genotyped in the Caucasian-associated cluster. The study, taken as a whole, reports: In a later analysis, TCR beta V- and J-gene trimming was associated with a missense DCLRE1C variant. In a later analysis, HLA-C alleles had the fewest associated TCRs, DRB1 alleles the most. Some TCR beta chains (more than 150 of them) were listed as cytomegalovirus-associated.

The CDR3 is 16 residues long. CDR1 and CDR2 (germline): SGHVS, FQNEAQ. Amplification used 60 Vbeta primers and 13 Jbeta primers. Assay: immunoSEQ multiplex PCR; the TCRdb copy retains only in-frame clones and omits some. The table lists some 120,000 clones, 80% of them singletons. This clone occurred a few times. Its antigen is as yet unknown. At one of its ends the junction is not consistent with the germline gene, which may arise from a read error. Sequencing was performed on PBMCs. The chain links TRBV7-8 to TRBJ2-1; D possibly corresponds to TRBD2 (6 bases). The origin of this receptor is a male donor in good health and CMV-seronegative. CDR3 coding DNA: TGTGCCAGCAGCTTAGCGCTCTCTGTATTAGACGGTCCGGGAGTCTTC. It is translated as CASSLALSVLDGPGVF.